The present entry profiles one T cell receptor beta chain with its context. Its target is not known. Per germline, CDR1 SGHRS and CDR2 YFSETQ. Trimming cost V 0 bases and J 2 bases, with 11 bases left between them. This CDR3 spans 15 amino acids. The sample belongs to a study of beta chain features in type 1 diabetes. Regarding the study as a whole: All four CD4+ subsets from Type 1 diabetes patients carried moderately but significantly shorter TCRB CDR3s.

A single heparinised blood sample, averaging around 120 mL, was obtained per donor. The sequenced template was cDNA made from the entire isolated RNA. Data came from immunoSEQ multiplex PCR; TCRdb stores just in-frame clones and leaves some out. The sample contains 680,000 or so clones, around an eighth of which appear only once. The rearrangement uses TRBV5-1 and TRBJ1-2; perhaps TRBD1 as D (5 bases). The sequence derives from a man aged 18 to 29 with type 1 diabetes. The sequencing input was naive CD4+ T cells from blood. The CDR3 spells CASSLVTGENYGYTF. CDR3 DNA sequence: TGCGCCAGCAGCTTGGTTACAGGTGAAAACTATGGCTACACCTTC.